This T cell receptor beta chain was captured in a study of blood T cell repertoires in COVID-19. Study at large: PBMCs, B-cell-depleted T cells, or T cells provided the cDNA or gDNA that made up the material.

The germline gives CDR1 SGHDT, CDR2 YYEEEE. The CDR3 contains 16 residues. With V trimmed by 1 base and J by 7 bases, 8 bases remained unmatched. Profiling relied on immunoSEQ multiplex PCR, and the TCRdb table lists in-frame clones only, not all of them. In the table there are some 330,000 clones, more than 70% of which are singletons. This clonotype was obtained from a man between 35 and 55 years old in a cohort exposed to, infected with or recovered from COVID-19 (not recorded which). The chain links TRBV5-6 to TRBJ1-2, with TRBD1 identical over 12 bases. Sequenced sample: PBMCs or T cells enriched from blood (not recorded which). CDR3 coding DNA: TGTGCCAGCAGCTTGAGGGACGGGACAGGGGGCCTTGGCTACACCTTC. It specifies CASSLRDGTGGLGYTF.